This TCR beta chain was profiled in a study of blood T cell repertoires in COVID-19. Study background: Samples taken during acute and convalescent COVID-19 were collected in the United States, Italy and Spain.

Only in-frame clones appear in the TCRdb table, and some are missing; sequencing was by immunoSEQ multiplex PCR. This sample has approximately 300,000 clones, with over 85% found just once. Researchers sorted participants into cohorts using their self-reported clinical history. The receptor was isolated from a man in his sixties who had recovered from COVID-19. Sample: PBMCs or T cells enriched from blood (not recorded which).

CDR3 in amino acids: CSVGRDGQPQHF. CDR3 DNA sequence: TGCAGCGTTGGCAGGGATGGTCAGCCCCAGCATTTT. The V and J genes are TRBV29-1 and TRBJ1-5, with D possibly TRBD1 on 5 matching bases. V was trimmed by 4 bases and J by 6 bases, leaving 10 bases between them. The CDR3 is made up of 12 amino acids. The germline gives CDR1 SQVTM, CDR2 ANQGSEA. The full variable domain, rest sourced from reference TRBV29-1 and TRBJ1-5, is SAVISQKPSRDICQRGTSLTIQCQVDSQVTMMFWYRQQPGQSLTLIATANQGSEATYESGFVIDKFPISRPNLTFSTLTVSNMSPEDSSIYLCSVGRDGQPQHFGDGTRLSIL.